This T cell receptor (beta chain) was captured in a study of blood T cells in healthy people across ages. As for this clonotype: The antigen is undetermined.

The V and J ends lost 6 bases and 1 base respectively, with 8 bases between them. Germline V gene sequence: CDR1 MNHEY, CDR2 SMNVEV (reference sequence). CDR3 length: 13 residues. Combining a sample-barcoded 5' primer with a J-beta primer mix, a second PCR ran for about 7 to 11 cycles. Each CDR3 protein gets one entry after TCRdb re-called the 5' RACE reads with MiXCR. Altogether about 1.8 million distinct CDR3 sequences are present, 49% being singletons, with the ten largest covering over 2%. Study conclusions and caveats: A roughly linear fall in TCR beta diversity per million T cells was seen with increasing age. It was held that the diversity estimates obtained from one million T cells were underestimates.

This clonotype originated in a woman between 35 and 50 years old in good health. The sequencing sample was made of blood. J is TRBJ2-3 and V is TRBV27, with D uncertain. The CDR3 nucleotides read TGTGCCAGCAGGTCAGCAGGCACAGATACGCAGTATTTT. Protein sequence: CASRSAGTDTQYF.